Here is one T cell receptor beta chain with its context. Its cognate antigen is unknown. Positively selected for CCR7, the CD45RO-negative cells used as naive CD8 cells excluded terminally differentiated effector memory CD45RA+ cells. The data originate from a study of shared clonotypes between healthy human individuals. On sorted subsets, replicate PCRs used 200 to 250 ng DNA, or approximately 33,000 T cell genomes. The protocol was immunoSEQ multiplex PCR, while the TCRdb copy is restricted to in-frame clones and leaves out a portion. The sample has about 2.1 million clones; around 95% are singletons. The study, taken as a whole, reports: Larger estimated richness was generally recorded for naive subsets relative to memory subsets.

This receptor was identified in a man aged 18 to 30 in good health. Some clones in this sample may be carry-over from other donors' samples. The sequenced material came from naive CD8+ T cells from PBMCs.

CDR3 sequence: CASSQVAGAGYNEQFF. CDR3 DNA: TGTGCCAGCAGCCAAGTGGCAGGGGCCGGCTACAATGAGCAGTTCTTC. This chain connects TRBV14 to TRBJ2-1, with D perhaps matching TRBD1 (6 bases). This CDR3 is 16 amino acids long. The germline V and J ends were trimmed by 1 base and 3 bases, with 13 bases remaining between them. CDR1 is SGHDN and CDR2 is FVKESK in the germline V gene.